This T cell receptor (beta chain) was sequenced in a study of T cells in Graves' hyperthyroidism and ophthalmopathy. General study results and limits: Ophthalmopathy got predicted by the model a median 6.5 months before its onset.

A remark on this clonotype: Its antigen remains unknown.

Amplification of TCR beta CDR3 regions was performed using RNA transcripts as template. When the TCR CDR3 underwent first-round RT-PCR, the HTBI primer set was used. TCRdb reprocessed the multiplex PCR reads via MiXCR and lists one record per CDR3 protein. The sample has around 490,000 distinct CDR3 sequences; about 20% are singletons. Each person with ophthalmopathy scored at least 3 on the Clinical Activity Score, reached NOSPECS grade 4 or higher, and had been ill under 3 months. Sequencing used blood. This clonotype was sampled from a man between 40 and 49 years old with Graves' ophthalmopathy.

The DNA for the CDR3 is TGTGCCAGCAAGGTCCCGGACGCGGTTGAGCAGTTCTTC. Amino acid sequence: CASKVPDAVEQFF. The rearrangement joins TRBV6-1 to TRBJ2-1; no firm D call. The CDR3 loop spans 13 amino acids. Germline V lookup: CDR1 MNHNS, CDR2 SASEGT. With 7 bases removed from V and 9 bases from J, the gap between germline ends came to 16 bases.